These 26 T cell receptor beta chains came from one sample sequenced in a study of cytomegalovirus exposure and HLA in healthy donors. The PCR was carried out with 60 Vbeta primers and 13 Jbeta primers. Sequencing was performed with immunoSEQ multiplex PCR; in TCRdb, only in-frame clones are kept and a portion is missing. Recorded here are more than 95,000 clones; the top ten clones represent around 2.7%. Material: PBMCs. Receptor source: a man aged 30 to 39 in good health and CMV-seronegative.

This rearrangement joins TRBV20-1 to TRBJ1-1; 7 nucleotides match TRBD1. Germline loops: CDR1 DFQATT, CDR2 SNEGSKA (reference sequence). V shed 7 bases, J shed 10 bases, and the junction held 9 bases outside the gene matches. This CDR3 contains 11 residues. CDR3 in amino acids: CSGGEGQRAFF. The CDR3 bases are TGCAGTGGGGGCGAGGGACAGAGAGCTTTCTTT.

V is TRBV5-6 and J is TRBJ1-6, with TRBD1 matching 10 bases. Germline V lookup: CDR1 SGHDT, CDR2 YYEEEE. V was clipped by 4 bases and J by 1 base; unmatched bases: 2. The CDR3 has 16 amino acids. The CDR3 loop is CASSPDRGSYNSPLHF. The DNA for the CDR3 is TGTGCCAGCAGCCCGGACAGGGGGTCCTATAATTCACCCCTCCACTTT.

This chain joins TRBV6-5 and TRBJ2-1; D may be TRBD2 (6 bases). This CDR3 comprises 13 residues. V was pared by 9 bases and J by 5 bases, with 14 bases between. Germline values: CDR1 MNHEY, CDR2 SVGAGI. DNA for the CDR3: TGTGCCAGTTCCATAGCGGAAAACAATGAGCAGTTCTTC. Amino acid sequence: CASSIAENNEQFF.

The genes are TRBV6-5 and TRBJ2-5, with 7 bases identical to TRBD1. Germline V gives CDR1 MNHEY, CDR2 SVGAGI. This CDR3 is 14 amino acids long. J was trimmed by 3 bases and V by 6 bases; bases with no gene match: 7. The CDR3 reads CASSSQGSEETQYF. The CDR3 nucleotides read TGTGCCAGCAGCTCACAGGGGAGCGAAGAGACCCAGTACTTC.

The CDR3 loop is CASSETPRGEQYF. In DNA form, the CDR3 reads TGTGCCAGCAGCGAGACACCGAGAGGGGAGCAGTACTTC. The chain has TRBV9 and TRBJ2-7, with D perhaps TRBD2 (5 bases). The V end was cut by 3 bases, the J end by 7 bases, with 14 bases between. The CDR3 extends over 13 amino acids. The germline V gene encodes CDR1 SGDLS and CDR2 YYNGEE.

The J gene is TRBJ2-1, the V gene TRBV27; the match to TRBD2 covers 7 bases. CDR3 size: 15 residues. The germline CDR1 and CDR2 sequences are MNHEY and SMNVEV (reference sequence). The junction had 9 bases not matched to a gene; V was cut back by 5 bases and J by 5 bases. The chain's CDR3 is CASSRPSGLNNEQFF. The CDR3 coding sequence is TGTGCCAGCAGTCGCCCTAGCGGCCTCAACAATGAGCAGTTCTTC.

The V gene is TRBV4-3, the J gene TRBJ1-1; weak D call: TRBD1 (5 bases). This CDR3 has 17 amino acids. V was trimmed by 1 base and J by 4 bases, leaving 19 bases between them. The germline V gene has CDR1 LGHNA and CDR2 YSLEER. In DNA, the CDR3 is TGCGCCAGCAGCCAAGTTGGGGTTGGAGGGGCGACCACTGAAGCTTTCTTT. Translating gives CASSQVGVGGATTEAFF.

CDR3 protein: CASSARDLLGDGYTF. DNA for the CDR3: TGTGCCAGCAGCGCGCGGGACCTTCTAGGCGATGGCTACACCTTC. The V call is TRBV7-9, the J call TRBJ1-2; the D gene is possibly TRBD1 (5 bases). The CDR3 has 15 amino acids. Germline V CDR1 and CDR2: SEHNR, FQNEAQ (reference sequence). V lost 5 bases and J lost 6, with 19 bases in between.

The chain has TRBV18 and TRBJ1-5, with D unclear. Germline-derived CDR1 and CDR2 are KGHSH and LQKENI. V was trimmed by 6 bases and J by 3 bases, leaving 12 bases between them. This CDR3 spans 14 amino acids. Here the CDR3 reads CASSPSGDNQPQHF. The CDR3 DNA reads as TGTGCCAGCTCCCCTTCCGGGGACAATCAGCCCCAGCATTTT.

The chain joins TRBV6-1 to TRBJ2-7; D is ambiguous. The CDR3 totals 14 residues. Deletions cut 2 bases from V and 3 bases from J, with 11 bases between. CDR1 and CDR2 from the germline V gene are MNHNS and SASEGT. CDR3 sequence (DNA): TGTGCCAGCAGTGAATCAAACCAGGACTACGAGCAGTACTTC. Translating it yields CASSESNQDYEQYF.

V usage is TRBV5-8 and J usage is TRBJ2-5; 7 bases are a match to TRBD1. The CDR3 consists of 14 residues. From germline, CDR1 is SGHTS and CDR2 YDEGEE. The J segment lost 4 bases and the V segment lost 4 bases, leaving 7 bases of the junction unmatched. CDR3 nucleotide sequence: TGTGCCAGCAGCCGACTGACAGGGTTAGAGACCCAGTACTTC. As protein: CASSRLTGLETQYF.

The rearrangement joins TRBV5-1 to TRBJ2-2; D might be TRBD2 (6 bases). Trimming pared 4 bases from V and 0 bases from J, leaving 13 bases between. Germline-derived CDR1 and CDR2 are SGHRS and YFSETQ. CDR3 length equals 16 residues. The CDR3 nucleotides read TGCGCCAGCAGCCTCTTAGCGGAGACGAACACCGGGGAGCTGTTTTTT. Its translation is CASSLLAETNTGELFF.

Concerning this clone itself: The sample has other DNA sequences that encode this CDR3 too. V and J are TRBV14 and TRBJ1-3; no firm D call. Germline V CDR1 and CDR2: SGHDN, FVKESK. The CDR3 spans 13 residues. Trimming took 1 base from V and 4 from J, leaving 5 bases between them. The CDR3 bases are TGTGCCAGCAGCCAAGTAGCCGGAAACACCATATATTTT. Protein product: CASSQVAGNTIYF.

The CDR3 DNA is TGTGCCAGCAGTGCGGATATCACAGATACGCAGTATTTT. Translated, it gives CASSADITDTQYF. This rearrangement joins TRBV9 to TRBJ2-3; D ambiguous. V was clipped by 5 bases and J by 2 bases, with 9 bases between them. The germline gives CDR1 SGDLS, CDR2 YYNGEE. The CDR3 loop spans 13 amino acids.

V and J are TRBV18 and TRBJ1-5; tentative D call: TRBD1 (5 bases). V was shortened by 4 bases and J by 5 bases, with 12 bases between the two germline ends. This CDR3 has 14 amino acids. The germline gives CDR1 KGHSH, CDR2 LQKENI. CDR3 in amino acids: CASSLQQVDQPQHF. In nucleotides, the CDR3 is TGTGCCAGCTCACTCCAACAGGTAGATCAGCCCCAGCATTTT.

The rearrangement uses TRBV9 and TRBJ2-3; 8 bases agree with TRBD2. J gave up 1 base and V 0 bases, and 4 bases lay outside the gene matches. Germline CDR1 is SGDLS and CDR2 is YYNGEE. The CDR3 runs 16 residues. The CDR3 is CASSVERERGTDTQYF. CDR3 DNA sequence: TGTGCCAGCAGCGTAGAGCGGGAGAGGGGCACAGATACGCAGTATTTT.

The chain recombines TRBV9 with TRBJ2-2; D may be TRBD2 (5 bases). Trimming stripped 7 bases from V and 0 bases from J, with 10 bases between. The length of the CDR3 is 14 residues. Germline-derived CDR1 and CDR2 are SGDLS and YYNGEE. CDR3: CASAAGANTGELFF. CDR3 bases: TGTGCCAGCGCTGCGGGTGCGAACACCGGGGAGCTGTTTTTT.

The genes are TRBV25-1 and TRBJ1-1; no reliable D call. The germline V and J ends were trimmed by 3 bases and 3 bases, with 8 bases remaining between them. The CDR3 consists of 13 residues. Germline-derived CDR1 and CDR2 are MGHDK and SYGVNS. The CDR3 DNA reads as TGTGCCAGCAGTGATGAACTGGACACTGAAGCTTTCTTT. Amino acid sequence: CASSDELDTEAFF.

The V call is TRBV2, the J call TRBJ2-7; TRBD1 is a possible D gene (6 bases). Looked up from germline, CDR1 is SNHLY and CDR2 is FYNNEI. The CDR3 spans 14 residues. The V gene lost 3 bases and the J gene lost 3 bases, with 12 bases spanning the gap. CDR3 sequence: CASSEGTSLYEQYF. The CDR3 DNA reads TGTGCCAGCAGTGAGGGGACATCCCTCTACGAGCAGTACTTC.

V gene TRBV6-1 combines with J gene TRBJ2-2; 10 bases align to TRBD1. Germline CDR1 is MNHNS and CDR2 is SASEGT. The V and J ends lost 5 bases and 6 bases, in that order; junction bases with no gene match: 3. The CDR3 covers 14 residues. CDR3 bases: TGTGCCAGCAGTCGACAGGGGGCGCCCGGGGAGCTGTTTTTT. Translating gives CASSRQGAPGELFF.

DNA for the CDR3: TGTGCCAGCAGCTCCGGACAGGGCCTCTCTGGAAACACCATATATTTT. It is translated as CASSSGQGLSGNTIYF. V and J are TRBV11-2 and TRBJ1-3, with TRBD1 identical over 8 bases. From germline, CDR1 is SGHAT and CDR2 FQNNGV. Unmatched junction bases numbered 5, after V lost 4 bases and J lost 0 bases. This CDR3 is 16 amino acids long. The whole variable domain, remainder taken from reference TRBV11-2 and TRBJ1-3, is EAGVAQSPRYKIIEKRQSVAFWCNPISGHATLYWYQQILGQGPKLLIQFQNNGVVDDSQLPKDRFSAERLKGVDSTLKIQPAKLEDSAVYLCASSSGQGLSGNTIYFGEGSWLTVV.

This chain connects TRBV9 to TRBJ1-3; D is unresolved. The CDR3 has 15 amino acids. Germline V gene lookup returns CDR1 SGDLS and CDR2 YYNGEE. Trimming removed 0 bases at V and 0 bases at J, with 7 bases between. The CDR3 DNA reads as TGTGCCAGCAGCGTAGCTACTACCTCTGGAAACACCATATATTTT. The encoded protein is CASSVATTSGNTIYF.

The chain recombines TRBV7-6 with TRBJ2-3; the D gene is possibly TRBD1 (6 bases). The V end lost 1 base, the J end lost 6 bases, and 8 bases lay between the germline ends. Germline lookup yields CDR1 SGHVS and CDR2 FNYEAQ. The CDR3 spans 13 residues. DNA of the CDR3: TGTGCCAGCAGCTTAGACCAGGGGGATACGCAGTATTTT. Amino acids: CASSLDQGDTQYF.

V and J are TRBV15 and TRBJ1-1; 8 bases line up with TRBD1. The V and J ends lost 1 base and 3 bases, in that order; junction bases with no gene match: 10. The CDR3 extends over 17 amino acids. CDR1 is LNHNV and CDR2 is YYDKDF in the germline V gene (reference sequence). The CDR3 region has the DNA TGTGCCACCAGCAGAGGGGGCGGACAGGGCGAAGACACTGAAGCTTTCTTT. It is translated as CATSRGGGQGEDTEAFF. Full variable domain (missing parts from reference TRBV15 and TRBJ1-1): DAMVIQNPRYQVTQFGKPVTLSCSQTLNHNVMYWYQQKSSQAPKLLFHYYDKDFNNEADTPDNFQSRRPNTSFCFLDIRSPGLGDTAMYLCATSRGGGQGEDTEAFFGQGTRLTVV.

The chain has TRBV11-2 and TRBJ2-3; D is undetermined. The germline V gene has CDR1 SGHAT and CDR2 FQNNGV. The CDR3 is made up of 13 amino acids. The V end was cut by 1 base, the J end by 2 bases, with 4 bases between. CDR3 DNA: TGTGCCAGCAGCTTAGGGCTCACAGATACGCAGTATTTT. Residues: CASSLGLTDTQYF.

The CDR3 loop is CASSYRDRPPYGYTF. The CDR3 DNA reads as TGTGCCAGCAGCTATCGGGACAGACCTCCCTATGGCTACACCTTC. The gene calls are TRBV27 and TRBJ1-2; 7 bases agree with TRBD1. This CDR3 is built from 15 residues. Germline-derived CDR1 and CDR2 are MNHEY and SMNVEV (reference sequence). The J segment lost 4 bases and the V segment lost 6 bases, leaving 11 bases of the junction unmatched.